The 17 T cell receptor beta chains given below trace back to one sample, sequenced in a study of blood T cell repertoires in COVID-19. Sequencing used immunoSEQ multiplex PCR; TCRdb keeps in-frame clones, though not all of them. The sample records some 120,000 clones, about 86% being singletons. Sequences were obtained from peripheral blood. These receptors all come from a woman aged 45-59 years with acute or convalescent COVID-19.

This clone occurred a few times. This sequence joins TRBV19 and TRBJ1-2; D ambiguous. V lost 6 bases and J 4 bases, leaving 9 bases between the germline ends. Germline CDR1 LNHDA, CDR2 SQIVND (reference sequence). This CDR3 has 12 amino acids. The CDR3 bases are TGTGCCAGTAGGTTCTCGGGCTATGGCTACACCTTC. Its protein is CASRFSGYGYTF.

V usage is TRBV3-1 (or the pseudogene TRBV3-2) and J usage is TRBJ1-2; a weak D match, TRBD1 (6 bases). Trimming took off 1 base at V and 4 bases at J, with 16 bases between the two ends. This CDR3 region has 16 residues. The germline CDR1 and CDR2 sequences are LGHDT and YNNKEL (reference sequence). The DNA for the CDR3 is TGTGCCAGCAGCCAAGCCCCAGGGGCGAAAATCTATGGCTACACCTTC. Translation gives CASSQAPGAKIYGYTF.

This clone appeared a single time. The chain combines TRBV12-5 with TRBJ2-5, with 11 bases matching TRBD2. The CDR3 is made up of 17 amino acids. Germline V gene data show CDR1 as LGHNT and CDR2 as FRNRAP. V was pared by 5 bases and J by 5 bases, with 13 bases of the junction left unmatched. CDR3 nucleotides: TGTGCTAGTGGTGTAGCGGGAGGGCCTAGCGGCAGTGAGACCCAGTACTTC. Amino acids: CASGVAGGPSGSETQYF.

CDR3 sequence reads: CASSQTDIATNEKLFF. The CDR3 DNA sequence: TGCGCCAGCAGCCAAACCGACATCGCAACTAATGAAAAACTGTTTTTT. The chain recombines TRBV4-1 with TRBJ1-4; D unclear. The CDR3 contains 16 residues. V was clipped by 2 bases and J by 0 bases, with 10 bases between them. Germline V gives CDR1 MGHRA, CDR2 YSYEKL.

In the case of this clone: At one end, the junction sequence differs from germline, possibly due to a read error. The chain carries TRBV7-7 and TRBJ2-2; 7 nucleotides match TRBD1. CDR3 size: 16 residues. From germline, CDR1 is SSHAT and CDR2 FNYEAQ (reference sequence). The CDR3 nucleotides read TGTGCTAGCAGCCCGGGGACAGCTACGAACACCGGGGAGCTGTTTTTT. Protein: CASSPGTATNTGELFF.

This clone appeared once. This chain links TRBV24-1 with TRBJ2-1; D gene uncertain. CDR1 and CDR2 (germline): KGHDR, SFDVKD. The V end lost 1 base, the J end lost 6 bases, and 9 bases lay between the germline ends. This CDR3 has 14 residues. The CDR3 loop reads CATSDFPGSNEQFF. CDR3 sequence (DNA): TGTGCCACCAGTGATTTCCCCGGGTCCAATGAGCAGTTCTTC.

This clone was seen more than once but under ten times. V usage is TRBV12-3 or TRBV12-4 and J usage is TRBJ2-5; D uncertain. This CDR3 comprises 13 residues. Trimming shortened V by 1 base and J by 5 bases, and 8 bases separated the two germline ends. CDR3 in DNA: TGTGCCAGCAGTTTAGTTCGGTGGGAGACCCAGTACTTC. Protein product: CASSLVRWETQYF.

This clone was recorded a few times. The chain joins TRBV2 to TRBJ1-2; 10 nucleotides agree with TRBD1. The CDR3 has 15 amino acids. Germline assignment: CDR1 SNHLY and CDR2 FYNNEI. After removal of 3 bases from V and 8 bases from J, the junction contained 9 bases not matched to a gene. CDR3 coding DNA: TGTGCCAGCAGTGAGGGACAGGGGTTTTCTAGCGGCTACACCTTC. This codes for CASSEGQGFSSGYTF.

Only one count was recorded for this clone. The chain uses TRBV27 and TRBJ2-7; TRBD2 matches at 12 bases. The V gene end was trimmed by 6 bases and the J gene end by 5 bases; junction bases not matched to a gene: 5. Germline CDR1 reads MNHEY; CDR2 reads SMNVEV (reference sequence). This CDR3 spans 14 amino acids. The CDR3 nucleotides are TGTGCCAGCAGACTAGCGGGGGGCCTTAACGAGCAGTACTTC. Translated, it gives CASRLAGGLNEQYF.

This clone was counted only a few times. The chain links TRBV28 to TRBJ2-3; 7 bases fit TRBD2. The germline gives CDR1 MDHEN, CDR2 SYDVKM. This CDR3 has 14 amino acids. The V segment lost 3 bases and the J segment 1 base; nucleotides outside the gene matches: 1. The CDR3 here is CASSFAGGTDTQYF. CDR3 sequence (DNA): TGTGCCAGCAGTTTCGCGGGAGGCACAGATACGCAGTATTTT.

This clone occurred a few times. The chain recombines TRBV7-9 with TRBJ1-6; D gene uncertain. V was cut by 1 base and J by 9 bases, with 4 bases left in between. Germline CDR1 is SEHNR and CDR2 is FQNEAQ (reference sequence). The CDR3 contains 12 residues. The CDR3 loop reads CASSLDGSPLHF. As DNA, the CDR3 is TGTGCCAGCAGCTTAGACGGTTCACCCCTCCACTTT.

The chain carries TRBV9 and TRBJ2-1; TRBD1 agrees at 10 bases. CDR1 and CDR2 (germline): SGDLS, YYNGEE. The junction had 2 bases not matched to a gene; V was cut back by 0 bases and J by 2 bases. This CDR3 contains 16 residues. Written as DNA, the CDR3 is TGTGCCAGCAGCGTAGATGGGACAGGGGCCTACAATGAGCAGTTCTTC. Translated: CASSVDGTGAYNEQFF.

V usage is TRBV4-1 and J usage is TRBJ2-1, with 7 bases fitting TRBD2. The CDR3 runs 16 residues. Germline CDR1 is MGHRA and CDR2 is YSYEKL. The trim removed 2 bases at V and 7 bases at J, leaving 11 bases unmatched. CDR3 amino acids: CASSQYSLAELNEQFF. For the CDR3, the DNA is TGCGCCAGCAGCCAATATTCCCTAGCGGAACTGAATGAGCAGTTCTTC.

The rearrangement joins TRBV9 to TRBJ2-1; a possible D gene is TRBD2 (5 bases). Trimming stripped 3 bases from V and 10 bases from J, with 14 bases between. The CDR3 has 13 residues. Germline values: CDR1 SGDLS, CDR2 YYNGEE. In DNA, the CDR3 is TGTGCCAGCAGCGAAATGACGGGGAACGAGCAGTTCTTC. Its protein is CASSEMTGNEQFF.

The V gene is TRBV5-1, the J gene TRBJ2-7; D may be TRBD1 (7 bases). The CDR3 is 14 residues long. In germline, CDR1 is SGHRS, CDR2 YFSETQ. The V end lost 2 bases, the J end lost 4 bases, and 13 bases lay between the germline ends. CDR3 nucleotide sequence: TGCGCCAGCAGCTTTGTCCAGGGGGGATACGAGCAGTACTTC. The encoded protein is CASSFVQGGYEQYF.

Details on this clone: Sequence at one end of the junction differs from germline and may be a read error. V is TRBV19 and J is TRBJ1-3; D remains ambiguous. The germline gives CDR1 LNHDA, CDR2 SQIVND (reference sequence). The CDR3 extends over 12 amino acids. The CDR3 loop is CASGPGGFNLDF. CDR3 nucleotides: TGTGCCAGTGGGCCTGGAGGGTTTAATTTGGATTTT.

The rearrangement uses TRBV28 and TRBJ1-2, with D possibly matching TRBD1 (5 bases). Deletions cut 4 bases from V and 6 bases from J, with 21 bases between. This CDR3 region has 16 residues. The germline V gene encodes CDR1 MDHEN and CDR2 SYDVKM. CDR3 loop: CASSSDGRGGANGYTF. The CDR3 coding sequence is TGTGCCAGCAGTTCAGACGGGCGGGGCGGCGCCAATGGCTACACCTTC.